The source of this T cell receptor beta chain is a study of blood T cell repertoires in COVID-19. Clones were read by immunoSEQ multiplex PCR, and TCRdb kept only the in-frame ones, dropping some. This repertoire shows about 410,000 clones, approximately 91% found once; its top ten account for 1.5% to 1.8%. Trimming took 0 bases from V and 7 from J; bases not matched to a gene: 6. CDR1 SGHRS and CDR2 YFSETQ come from the germline V gene. The CDR3 spans 14 residues. The TCR sequence derives from a woman in her thirties or forties with COVID-19, enrolled during active disease. Sequenced material: peripheral blood. The chain uses TRBV5-1 and TRBJ1-2; 7 bases match TRBD1. This CDR3 reads CASSLGQGGSGYTF. DNA for the CDR3: TGCGCCAGCAGCTTGGGGCAGGGGGGCAGTGGCTACACCTTC.